The 21 T cell receptor beta chains below were found in one sample sequenced in a study of T-cell reconstitution after alpha-beta-depleted transplantation in children. Unique molecular identifiers featured in how the TCRbeta library was prepared. Each CDR3 protein is one row after TCRdb ran MiXCR on the PCR reads. Among 200,000 to 250,000 distinct CDR3 sequences listed, about 9.5% were seen once. Sequencing was performed on PBMCs from the stem cell graft donor, taken from the stem cell graft. The receptors shown here come from a human donor who donated a stem cell graft to a child with acute lymphoblastic leukemia.

This clonotype was detected only a few times. The rearrangement uses TRBV3-1 and TRBJ1-5, with unresolved D. CDR3 length equals 15 residues. Trimming left V 0 bases short and J 0 bases short, with 6 bases between. CDR1 is LGHDT, CDR2 YNNKEL, per germline (reference sequence). This CDR3 reads CASSQEWGSNQPQHF. The DNA of the CDR3 is TGTGCCAGCAGCCAAGAGTGGGGTAGCAATCAGCCCCAGCATTTT.

This clonotype was counted between two and nine times. The chain joins TRBV15 to TRBJ2-2, with D perhaps given as TRBD1 or TRBD2 (5 bases each). Trimming removed 2 bases at V and 4 bases at J, with 23 bases between. There are 19 residues in the CDR3. Germline CDR1 is LNHNV and CDR2 is YYDKDF (reference sequence). The CDR3 nucleotides read TGTGCCACCAGCAGACCGCCGTTGGGTCACTCGAGGGGCACCGGGGAGCTGTTTTTT. This translates into CATSRPPLGHSRGTGELFF.

The rearrangement uses TRBV18 and TRBJ1-5, with 9 bases aligning to TRBD1. V lost 2 bases, J lost 5 bases, and 4 bases stayed unmatched. The CDR3 is 15 amino acids. Germline values: CDR1 KGHSH, CDR2 LQKENI. CDR3 in amino acids: CASSPTGQGDQPQHF. DNA of the CDR3: TGTGCCAGCTCACCAACGGGACAGGGTGATCAGCCCCAGCATTTT.

This clonotype came up a few times. The J gene is TRBJ1-1, the V gene TRBV7-9; D unclear. The V gene lost 5 bases and the J gene lost 0 bases, with 13 bases spanning the gap. CDR1 and CDR2 (germline): SEHNR, FQNEAQ (reference sequence). CDR3 size: 15 residues. The DNA of the CDR3 is TGTGCCAGCAGCCCCCCGGGGAGGGTGAACACTGAAGCTTTCTTT. Protein product: CASSPPGRVNTEAFF.

This clonotype was counted ten times or more. The rearrangement links TRBV7-2 to TRBJ1-5; tentative D call: TRBD1 (6 bases). V was shortened by 1 base and J by 0 bases, with 13 bases between the two germline ends. CDR1 is SGHTA, CDR2 FQGNSA, per germline. The CDR3 loop spans 17 amino acids. This chain's CDR3 is CASSLGAGVNSNQPQHF. The CDR3 DNA is TGTGCCAGCAGCTTAGGGGCAGGGGTGAATAGCAATCAGCCCCAGCATTTT. Variable domain in full (rest from reference TRBV7-2 and TRBJ1-5): GAGVSQSPSNKVTEKGKDVELRCDPISGHTALYWYRQSLGQGLEFLIYFQGNSAPDKSGLPSDRFSAERTGGSVSTLTIQRTQQEDSAVYLCASSLGAGVNSNQPQHFGDGTRLSIL.

This clonotype showed up just a few times. The chain uses TRBV4-3 and TRBJ2-3, with 14 bases aligning to TRBD2. V lost 3 bases, J lost 1 base, and 24 bases stayed unmatched. This CDR3 contains 24 residues. Germline lookup yields CDR1 LGHNA and CDR2 YSLEER. CDR3 coding DNA: TGCGCCAGCAGCCACCGAATTTCCCCTGGCCGACTAGCGGGGGGGCAAGTGGGCACAGATACGCAGTATTTT. Encoded protein: CASSHRISPGRLAGGQVGTDTQYF.

This clonotype has more than one count but fewer than ten. The CDR3 reads CATSGGRSYEQYF. CDR3 DNA sequence: TGTGCCACCAGCGGTGGACGGTCCTACGAGCAGTACTTC. The chain employs TRBV15 and TRBJ2-7; D call uncertain. Germline lookup yields CDR1 LNHNV and CDR2 YYDKDF (reference sequence). This CDR3 spans 13 amino acids. The V end was cut by 5 bases, the J end by 1 base, with 9 bases between.

A few counts support this clonotype. The CDR3 bases are TGTGCCAGCTCACTATCCAGTGGGTCCCTGAACACTGAAGCTTTCTTT. Amino acids: CASSLSSGSLNTEAFF. The J gene is TRBJ1-1, the V gene TRBV18; D is unclear. CDR1 is KGHSH, CDR2 LQKENI, per germline. The CDR3 is 16 residues long. Trimming took off 4 bases at V and 0 bases at J, with 15 bases between the two ends. Based on the CDR3 plus reference TRBV18 and TRBJ1-1, the full variable domain is NAGVMQNPRHLVRRRGQEARLRCSPMKGHSHVYWYRQLPEEGLKFMVYLQKENIIDESGMPKERFSAEFPKEGPSILRIQQVVRGDSAAYFCASSLSSGSLNTEAFFGQGTRLTVV.

The gene calls are TRBV20-1 and TRBJ1-1, with TRBD1 as a possible D gene (5 bases). The ends were cut back, 0 bases at V and 5 bases at J, with 13 bases in the middle. CDR1 DFQATT and CDR2 SNEGSKA come from the germline V gene (reference sequence). The CDR3 is made up of 14 amino acids. CDR3 residues: CSARESQGWTEAFF. For the CDR3, the DNA is TGCAGTGCTAGAGAAAGCCAGGGTTGGACTGAAGCTTTCTTT.

The genes are TRBV20-1 and TRBJ2-7, with 10 nucleotides matching TRBD1. The ends lost 4 bases at V and 5 bases at J; junction bases unmatched: 2. Germline CDR1 and CDR2: DFQATT and SNEGSKA (reference sequence). This CDR3 spans 12 amino acids. DNA of the CDR3: TGCAGTGCTACGGACAGGGGGGACGAGCAGTACTTC. As protein: CSATDRGDEQYF.

The chain couples TRBV20-1 to TRBJ2-7; 8 nucleotides agree with TRBD2. Germline loops: CDR1 DFQATT, CDR2 SNEGSKA (reference sequence). The ends lost 3 bases at V and 2 bases at J; junction bases unmatched: 9. CDR3 length: 15 amino acids. This chain's CDR3 is CSARRSGAAPYEQYF. In nucleotides, the CDR3 is TGCAGTGCTAGGCGTAGCGGGGCCGCACCCTACGAGCAGTACTTC.

This clonotype appeared many times. CDR3 region: CSARDPARGNTEAFF. The CDR3 DNA is TGCAGTGCTAGAGATCCGGCCAGGGGGAACACTGAAGCTTTCTTT. The chain couples TRBV20-1 to TRBJ1-1; possible D gene TRBD1, 6 bases. The CDR3 consists of 15 residues. Germline lookup yields CDR1 DFQATT and CDR2 SNEGSKA (reference sequence). V dropped 0 bases and J dropped 1 base, with 12 bases sitting between them.

In this sample, this clonotype turned up many times. The chain has TRBV30 and TRBJ2-2; possibly TRBD1 for D (6 bases). The CDR3 consists of 17 residues. From germline, CDR1 is GTSNPN and CDR2 SVGIG (reference sequence). Trimming left V 6 bases short and J 4 bases short, with 24 bases between. CDR3 amino acids: CACRKVATGSSTGELFF. For the CDR3, the DNA is TGTGCCTGCCGAAAGGTAGCGACAGGTAGTAGCACCGGGGAGCTGTTTTTT.

This clonotype was observed a handful of times. In nucleotides, the CDR3 is TGTGCCAGCAGCCAATCCGCGGCCGACTACGAGCAGTACTTC. Translation gives CASSQSAADYEQYF. V is TRBV16 and J is TRBJ2-7; D gene unclear. Trimming cost V 0 bases and J 3 bases, with 9 bases left between them. This CDR3 region has 14 residues. CDR1 and CDR2 from the germline V gene are KGHSY and FQNENV.

In its sample, this clonotype was seen many times. The chain carries TRBV27 and TRBJ2-7; TRBD1 might be the D (6 bases). Germline V gene data show CDR1 as MNHEY and CDR2 as SMNVEV (reference sequence). This CDR3 has 14 amino acids. V was shortened by 6 bases and J by 0 bases, with 12 bases between the two germline ends. The CDR3, as DNA: TGTGCCAGCAGCAAAACGGACAGCTCCTACGAGCAGTACTTC. Translating gives CASSKTDSSYEQYF.

The rearrangement uses TRBV20-1 and TRBJ2-2, with 9 bases matching TRBD2. With 6 bases clipped from V and 6 bases from J, the junction kept 14 bases outside the gene matches. Per the germline V gene, CDR1 is DFQATT and CDR2 is SNEGSKA (reference sequence). This CDR3 has 16 amino acids. The CDR3 loop is CSARGGGGASPGELFF. The CDR3 region has the DNA TGCAGTGCACGAGGAGGCGGGGGGGCTTCTCCCGGGGAGCTGTTTTTT.

This clonotype has ten or more counts. The chain joins TRBV27 to TRBJ2-3; D unclear. The CDR3 consists of 16 residues. Germline CDR1 reads MNHEY; CDR2 reads SMNVEV (reference sequence). V dropped 3 bases and J dropped 0 bases, with 13 bases sitting between them. The CDR3 nucleotides are TGTGCCAGCAGTTTTATAGGGTCCGGGAGCACAGATACGCAGTATTTT. Protein sequence: CASSFIGSGSTDTQYF.

This clonotype has a count of ten or more. The V and J genes are TRBV20-1 and TRBJ2-1; possible D gene TRBD2, 6 bases. The length of the CDR3 is 15 residues. Germline lookup yields CDR1 DFQATT and CDR2 SNEGSKA (reference sequence). V was pared by 4 bases and J by 0 bases, with 13 bases between. The CDR3 region is CSANRGSSSYNEQFF. In DNA form, the CDR3 reads TGCAGTGCTAATCGGGGGAGTAGCTCCTACAATGAGCAGTTCTTC.

By share, this clonotype ranks as large. This chain uses TRBV7-9 with TRBJ2-7, with TRBD1 as a possible D gene (6 bases). The germline V gene has CDR1 SEHNR and CDR2 FQNEAQ (reference sequence). Trimming shortened V by 1 base and J by 5 bases, and 12 bases separated the two germline ends. The CDR3 sequence is 14 residues long. CDR3 DNA: TGTGCCAGCAGCTTAGTGGGGGCCTTCGACGAGCAGTACTTC. This sequence encodes CASSLVGAFDEQYF.

This clonotype has at least ten counts. The genes are TRBV11-2 and TRBJ2-3; no clear D gene. The CDR3 extends over 14 amino acids. The V gene lost 1 base and the J gene lost 4 bases, with 9 bases spanning the gap. Germline CDR1 is SGHAT and CDR2 is FQNNGV. The CDR3 coding sequence is TGTGCCAGCAGCTTAGCTGGGCTTGCAGATACGCAGTATTTT. It encodes CASSLAGLADTQYF.

This clonotype came up a few times. J is TRBJ1-3 and V is TRBV10-2; D is unclear. The germline V and J ends were trimmed by 2 bases and 0 bases, with 2 bases remaining between them. Per the germline V gene, CDR1 is WSHSY and CDR2 is SAAADI. The CDR3 runs 13 residues. The CDR3 spells CASSEASGNTIYF. The CDR3 DNA follows: TGCGCCAGCAGTGAGGCCTCTGGAAACACCATATATTTT.